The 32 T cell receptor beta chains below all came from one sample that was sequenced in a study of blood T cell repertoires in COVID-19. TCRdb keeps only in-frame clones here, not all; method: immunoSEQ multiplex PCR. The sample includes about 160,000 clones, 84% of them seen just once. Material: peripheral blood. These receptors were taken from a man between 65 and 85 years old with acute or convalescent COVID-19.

For the CDR3, the DNA is TGTGCCAGCAGTTTAGCGTCTAGCACAGATACGCAGTATTTT. This encodes CASSLASSTDTQYF. The chain joins TRBV27 to TRBJ2-3; no reliable D call. V gave up 2 bases and J gave up 0 bases, with 6 bases separating them. The CDR3 has 14 residues. Germline loops: CDR1 MNHEY, CDR2 SMNVEV (reference sequence).

The CDR3 DNA is TGTGCCAGCTCACGAACGTCGCAGGGTAATGAGCAGTTCTTC. Translated, it gives CASSRTSQGNEQFF. The chain carries TRBV18 and TRBJ2-1, with TRBD1 as a possible D gene (5 bases). This CDR3 is built from 14 residues. Germline V gene data show CDR1 as KGHSH and CDR2 as LQKENI. The ends were cut back, 4 bases at V and 7 bases at J, with 14 bases in the middle.

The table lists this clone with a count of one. The CDR3 DNA sequence: TGTGCCAGCACCCCACCGAGAGGGCTTGGGGTCACGAACACTGAAGCTTTCTTT. Amino acid sequence: CASTPPRGLGVTNTEAFF. V gene TRBV5-6 combines with J gene TRBJ1-1; D unclear. The length of the CDR3 is 18 residues. Germline V gene data show CDR1 as SGHDT and CDR2 as YYEEEE. Trimming removed 6 bases from V and 1 base from J, with 25 bases in between.

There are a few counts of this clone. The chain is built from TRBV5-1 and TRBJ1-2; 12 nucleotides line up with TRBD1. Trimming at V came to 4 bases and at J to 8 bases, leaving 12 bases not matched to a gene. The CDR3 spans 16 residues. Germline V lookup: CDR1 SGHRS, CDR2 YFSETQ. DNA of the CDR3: TGCGCCAGCAGCCCGGGGACAGGGGGCGCGATGGACGGCTACACCTTC. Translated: CASSPGTGGAMDGYTF. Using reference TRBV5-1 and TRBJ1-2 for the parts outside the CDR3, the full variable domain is KAGVTQTPRYLIKTRGQQVTLSCSPISGHRSVSWYQQTPGQGLQFLFEYFSETQRNKGNFPGRFSGRQFSNSRSEMNVSTLELGDSALYLCASSPGTGGAMDGYTFGSGTRLTVV.

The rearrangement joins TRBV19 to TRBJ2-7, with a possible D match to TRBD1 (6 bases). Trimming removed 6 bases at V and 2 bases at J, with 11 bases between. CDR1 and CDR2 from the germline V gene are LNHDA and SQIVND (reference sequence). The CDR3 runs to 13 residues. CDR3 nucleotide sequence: TGTGCCAGTAGAGACAGGAGCGCCTACGAGCAGTACTTC. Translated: CASRDRSAYEQYF.

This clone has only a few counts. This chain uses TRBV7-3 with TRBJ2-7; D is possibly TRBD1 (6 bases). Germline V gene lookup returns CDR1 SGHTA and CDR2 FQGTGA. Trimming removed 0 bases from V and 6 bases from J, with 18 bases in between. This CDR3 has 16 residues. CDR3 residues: CASSLTPTGLRREQYF. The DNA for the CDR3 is TGTGCCAGCAGCTTAACTCCCACAGGGCTAAGGCGCGAGCAGTACTTC.

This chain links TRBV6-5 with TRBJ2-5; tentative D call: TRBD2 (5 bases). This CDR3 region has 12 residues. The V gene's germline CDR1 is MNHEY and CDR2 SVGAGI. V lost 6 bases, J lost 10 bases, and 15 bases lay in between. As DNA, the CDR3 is TGTGCCAGCAGCACCGGGGTCTCCGACCAGTACTTC. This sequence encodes CASSTGVSDQYF.

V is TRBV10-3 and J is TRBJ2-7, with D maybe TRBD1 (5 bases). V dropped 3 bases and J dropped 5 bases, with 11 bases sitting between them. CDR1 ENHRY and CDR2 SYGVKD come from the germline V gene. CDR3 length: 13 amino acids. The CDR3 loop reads CAISEDRLDEQYF. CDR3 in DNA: TGTGCCATCAGTGAAGACAGATTAGACGAGCAGTACTTC.

The CDR3 DNA sequence: TGTGCCAGTTCGAAGCAGGATCCCAGCACAGATACGCAGTATTTT. Translation: CASSKQDPSTDTQYF. The chain uses TRBV14 and TRBJ2-3; no reliable D call. Germline CDR1 and CDR2: SGHDN and FVKESK. The CDR3 extends over 15 amino acids. Trimming stripped 9 bases from V and 0 bases from J, with 16 bases between.

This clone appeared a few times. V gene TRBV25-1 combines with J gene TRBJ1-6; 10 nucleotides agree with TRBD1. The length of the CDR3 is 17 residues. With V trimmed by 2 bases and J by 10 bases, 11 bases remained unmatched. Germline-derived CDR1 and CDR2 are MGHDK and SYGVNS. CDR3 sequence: CASSEPRRGTGDSPLHF. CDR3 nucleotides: TGTGCCAGCAGTGAACCGCGGAGGGGGACAGGGGACTCACCCCTCCACTTT.

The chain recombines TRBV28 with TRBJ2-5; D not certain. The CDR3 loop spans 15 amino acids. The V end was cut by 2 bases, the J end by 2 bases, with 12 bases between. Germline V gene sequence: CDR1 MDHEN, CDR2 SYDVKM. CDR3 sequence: CASSLDSRKQETQYF. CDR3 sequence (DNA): TGTGCCAGCAGTTTAGACTCACGTAAACAAGAGACCCAGTACTTC.

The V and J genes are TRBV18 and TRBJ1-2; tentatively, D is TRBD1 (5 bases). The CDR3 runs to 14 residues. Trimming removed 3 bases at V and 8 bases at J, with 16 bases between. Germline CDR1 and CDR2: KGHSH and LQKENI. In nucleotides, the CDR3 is TGTGCCAGCTCACCCGGGGGAGAAGATGGCGGCTACACCTTC. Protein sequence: CASSPGGEDGGYTF.

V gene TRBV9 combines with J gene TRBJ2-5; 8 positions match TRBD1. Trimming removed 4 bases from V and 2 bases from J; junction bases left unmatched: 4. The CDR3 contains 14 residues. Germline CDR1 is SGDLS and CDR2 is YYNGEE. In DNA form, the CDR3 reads TGTGCCAGCAGCAGAGGACAGGGTCAAGAGACCCAGTACTTC. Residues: CASSRGQGQETQYF.

This CDR3 reads CASSRGGGSPYNEQFF. DNA of the CDR3: TGCGCCAGCAGCCGGGGAGGCGGGAGCCCCTACAATGAGCAGTTCTTC. The chain is built from TRBV5-1 and TRBJ2-1; 7 nucleotides align to TRBD2. CDR3 length: 16 amino acids. The germline V gene has CDR1 SGHRS and CDR2 YFSETQ. The V and J ends lost 4 bases and 2 bases, in that order; junction bases with no gene match: 9.

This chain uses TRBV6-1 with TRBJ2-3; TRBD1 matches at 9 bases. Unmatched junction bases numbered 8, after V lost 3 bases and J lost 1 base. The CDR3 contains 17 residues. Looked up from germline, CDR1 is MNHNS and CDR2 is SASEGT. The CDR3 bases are TGTGCCAGCAGTGACCAACAGGGGGCGAGGGGCACAGATACGCAGTATTTT. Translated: CASSDQQGARGTDTQYF.

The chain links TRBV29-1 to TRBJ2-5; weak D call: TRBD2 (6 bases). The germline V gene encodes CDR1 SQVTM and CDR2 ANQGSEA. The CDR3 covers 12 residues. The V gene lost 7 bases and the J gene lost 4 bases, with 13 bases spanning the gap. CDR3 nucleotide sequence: TGCAGCGGAGCGGGCCCCAGAGAGACCCAGTACTTC. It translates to CSGAGPRETQYF.

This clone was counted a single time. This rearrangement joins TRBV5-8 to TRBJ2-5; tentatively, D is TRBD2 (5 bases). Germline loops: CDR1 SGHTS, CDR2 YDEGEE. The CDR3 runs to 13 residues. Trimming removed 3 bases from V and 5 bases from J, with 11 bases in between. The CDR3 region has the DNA TGTGCCAGCAGCTCTAGCCCGGGGGAGACCCAGTACTTC. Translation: CASSSSPGETQYF. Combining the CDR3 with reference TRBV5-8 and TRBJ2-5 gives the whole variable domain EAGVTQSPTHLIKTRGQQATLRCSPISGHTSVYWYQQALGLGLQFLLWYDEGEERNRGNFPPRFSGRQFPNYSSELNVNALELEDSALYLCASSSSPGETQYFGPGTRLLVL.

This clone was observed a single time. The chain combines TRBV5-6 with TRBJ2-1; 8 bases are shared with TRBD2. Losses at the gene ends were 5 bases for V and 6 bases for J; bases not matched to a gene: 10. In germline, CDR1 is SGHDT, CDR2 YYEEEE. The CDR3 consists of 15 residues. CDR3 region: CASRQAGGGVNEQFF. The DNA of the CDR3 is TGTGCCAGCAGGCAGGCGGGAGGAGGGGTCAATGAGCAGTTCTTC. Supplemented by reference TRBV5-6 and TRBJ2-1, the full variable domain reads DAGVTQSPTHLIKTRGQQVTLRCSPKSGHDTVSWYQQALGQGPQFIFQYYEEEERQRGNFPDRFSGHQFPNYSSELNVNALLLGDSALYLCASRQAGGGVNEQFFGPGTRLTVL.

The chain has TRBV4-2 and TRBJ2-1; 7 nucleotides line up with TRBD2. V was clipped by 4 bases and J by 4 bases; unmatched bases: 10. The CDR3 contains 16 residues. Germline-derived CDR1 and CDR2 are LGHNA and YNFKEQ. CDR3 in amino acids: CASSLAGGSGYNEQFF. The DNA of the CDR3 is TGTGCCAGCAGCCTGGCGGGTGGTAGCGGGTACAATGAGCAGTTCTTC.

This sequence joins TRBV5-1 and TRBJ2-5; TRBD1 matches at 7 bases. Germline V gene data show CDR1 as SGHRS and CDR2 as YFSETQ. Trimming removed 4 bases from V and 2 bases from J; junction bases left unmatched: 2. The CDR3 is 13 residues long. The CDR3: CASSGGQQETQYF. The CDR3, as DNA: TGCGCCAGCAGCGGGGGACAGCAAGAGACCCAGTACTTC.

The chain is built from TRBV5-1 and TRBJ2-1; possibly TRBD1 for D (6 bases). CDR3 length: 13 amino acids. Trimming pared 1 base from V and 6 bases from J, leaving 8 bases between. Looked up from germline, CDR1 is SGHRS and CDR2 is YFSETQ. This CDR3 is CASSLIRGNEQFF. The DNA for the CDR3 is TGCGCCAGCAGCTTGATCAGGGGCAATGAGCAGTTCTTC.

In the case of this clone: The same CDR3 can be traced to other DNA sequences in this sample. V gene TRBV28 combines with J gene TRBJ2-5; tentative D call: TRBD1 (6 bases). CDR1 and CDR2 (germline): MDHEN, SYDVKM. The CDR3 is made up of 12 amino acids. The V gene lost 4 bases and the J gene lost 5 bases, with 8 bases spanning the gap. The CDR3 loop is CASSSGEETQYF. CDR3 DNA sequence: TGTGCCAGCAGTTCAGGGGAGGAGACCCAGTACTTC.

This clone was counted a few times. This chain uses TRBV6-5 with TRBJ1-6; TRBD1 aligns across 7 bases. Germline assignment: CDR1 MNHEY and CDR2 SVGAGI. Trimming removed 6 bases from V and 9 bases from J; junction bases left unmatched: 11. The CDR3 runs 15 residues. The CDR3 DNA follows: TGTGCCAGCAGGAGCACCGAACAGGGGATTTCACCCCTCCACTTT. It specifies CASRSTEQGISPLHF.

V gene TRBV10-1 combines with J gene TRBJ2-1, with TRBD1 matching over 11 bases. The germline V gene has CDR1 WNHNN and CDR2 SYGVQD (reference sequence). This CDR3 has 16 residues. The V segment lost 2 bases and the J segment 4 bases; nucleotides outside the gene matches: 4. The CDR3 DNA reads TGCGCCAGCAGTGAGACCGGGACAGGGGGTTACAATGAGCAGTTCTTC. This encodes CASSETGTGGYNEQFF.

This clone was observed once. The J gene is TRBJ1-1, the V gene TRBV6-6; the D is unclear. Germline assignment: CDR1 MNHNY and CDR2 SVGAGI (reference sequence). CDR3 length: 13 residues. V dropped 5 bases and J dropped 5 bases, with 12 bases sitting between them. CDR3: CASSRSGKTEAFF. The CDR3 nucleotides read TGTGCCAGCAGTCGTTCCGGTAAGACTGAAGCTTTCTTT.

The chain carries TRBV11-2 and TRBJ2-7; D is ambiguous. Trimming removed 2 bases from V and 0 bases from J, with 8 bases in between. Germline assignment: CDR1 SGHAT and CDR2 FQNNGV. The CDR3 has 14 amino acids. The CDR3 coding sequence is TGTGCCAGCAGCTTAACGCGGAGCTCCTACGAGCAGTACTTC. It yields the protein CASSLTRSSYEQYF.

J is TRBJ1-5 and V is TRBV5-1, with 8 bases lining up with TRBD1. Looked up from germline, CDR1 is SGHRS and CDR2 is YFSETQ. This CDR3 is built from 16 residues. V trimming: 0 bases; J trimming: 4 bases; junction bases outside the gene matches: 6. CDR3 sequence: CASSLVPTGENQPQHF. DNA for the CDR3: TGCGCCAGCAGCTTGGTTCCGACAGGGGAAAATCAGCCCCAGCATTTT.

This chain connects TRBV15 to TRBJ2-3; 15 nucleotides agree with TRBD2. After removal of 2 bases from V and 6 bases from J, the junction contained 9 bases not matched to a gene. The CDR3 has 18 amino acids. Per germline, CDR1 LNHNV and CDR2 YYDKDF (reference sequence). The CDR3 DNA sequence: TGTGCCACCAGCAGATTTCGGACTAGCGGGAGGGCCTCGGATACGCAGTATTTT. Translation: CATSRFRTSGRASDTQYF.

The CDR3 nucleotides are TGTGCCAGCAGCTTGCAACAGGGGAATGAAAAACTGTTTTTT. Translated: CASSLQQGNEKLFF. V is TRBV5-4 and J is TRBJ1-4, with TRBD1 identical over 7 bases. The V and J ends lost 1 base and 5 bases, in that order; junction bases with no gene match: 2. The V gene's germline CDR1 is SGHNT and CDR2 YYREEE (reference sequence). The CDR3 extends over 14 amino acids.

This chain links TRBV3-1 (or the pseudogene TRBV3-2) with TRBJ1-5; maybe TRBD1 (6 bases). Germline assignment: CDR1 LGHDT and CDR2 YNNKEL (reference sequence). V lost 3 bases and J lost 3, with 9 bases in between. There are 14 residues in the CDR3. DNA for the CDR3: TGTGCCAGCAGCCAGAGGGGGACCAATCAGCCCCAGCATTTT. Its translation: CASSQRGTNQPQHF.

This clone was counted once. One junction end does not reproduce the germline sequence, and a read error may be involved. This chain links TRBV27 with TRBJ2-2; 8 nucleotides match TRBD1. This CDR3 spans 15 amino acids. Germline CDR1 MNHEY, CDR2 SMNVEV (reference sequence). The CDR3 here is CASSPDPGQDSEPFF. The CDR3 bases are TGTGCCAGCAGTCCCGACCCGGGACAGGATTCGGAGCCGTTTTTT.

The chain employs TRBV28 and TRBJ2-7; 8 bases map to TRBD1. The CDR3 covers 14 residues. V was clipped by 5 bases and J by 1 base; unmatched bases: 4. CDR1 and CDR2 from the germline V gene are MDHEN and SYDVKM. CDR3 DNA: TGTGCCAGCAGTCACGGACAGGGTTCCTACGAGCAGTACTTC. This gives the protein CASSHGQGSYEQYF.